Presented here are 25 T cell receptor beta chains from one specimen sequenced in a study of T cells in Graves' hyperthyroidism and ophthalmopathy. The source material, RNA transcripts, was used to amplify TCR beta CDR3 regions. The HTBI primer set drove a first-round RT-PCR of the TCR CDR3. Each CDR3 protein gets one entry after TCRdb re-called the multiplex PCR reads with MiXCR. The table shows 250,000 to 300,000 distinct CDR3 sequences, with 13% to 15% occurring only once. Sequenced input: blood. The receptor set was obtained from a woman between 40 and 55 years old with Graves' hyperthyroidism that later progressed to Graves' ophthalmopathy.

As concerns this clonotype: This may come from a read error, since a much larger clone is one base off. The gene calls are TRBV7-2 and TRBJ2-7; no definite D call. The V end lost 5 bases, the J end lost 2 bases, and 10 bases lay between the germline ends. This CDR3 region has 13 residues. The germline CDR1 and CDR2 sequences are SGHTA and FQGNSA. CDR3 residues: CASSLFIAYEQYF. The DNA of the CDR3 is TGTGCCAGCAGCCTTTTCATCGCCTACGAGCAGTACTTC. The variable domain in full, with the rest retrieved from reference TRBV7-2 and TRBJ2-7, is GAGVSQSPSNKVTEKGKDVELRCDPISGHTALYWYRQSLGQGLEFLIYFQGNSAPDKSGLPSDRFSAERTGGSVSTLTIQRTQQEDSAVYLCASSLFIAYEQYFGPGTRLTVT.

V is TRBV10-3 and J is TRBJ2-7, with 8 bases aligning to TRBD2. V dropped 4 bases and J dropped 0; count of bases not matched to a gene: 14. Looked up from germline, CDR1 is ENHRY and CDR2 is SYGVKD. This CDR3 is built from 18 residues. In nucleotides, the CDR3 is TGTGCCATCAGTGTCGGCGGGGCCCCGGGACTAGGCTCCTACGAGCAGTACTTC. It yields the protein CAISVGGAPGLGSYEQYF.

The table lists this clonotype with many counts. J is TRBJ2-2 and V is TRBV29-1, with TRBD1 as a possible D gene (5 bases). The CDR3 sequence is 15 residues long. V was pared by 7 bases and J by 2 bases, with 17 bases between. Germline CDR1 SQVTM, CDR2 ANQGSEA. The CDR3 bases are TGCAGCGCCATCCTACAGGACACAAACACCGGGGAGCTGTTTTTT. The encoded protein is CSAILQDTNTGELFF.

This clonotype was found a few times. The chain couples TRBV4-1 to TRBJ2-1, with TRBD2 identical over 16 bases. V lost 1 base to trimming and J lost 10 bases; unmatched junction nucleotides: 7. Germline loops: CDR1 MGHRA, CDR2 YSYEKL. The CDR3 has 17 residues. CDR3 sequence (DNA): TGCGCCAGCAGCCAAGCAGCCGGGACTAGCGGGAGGGGGGAGCAGTTCTTC. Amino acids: CASSQAAGTSGRGEQFF.

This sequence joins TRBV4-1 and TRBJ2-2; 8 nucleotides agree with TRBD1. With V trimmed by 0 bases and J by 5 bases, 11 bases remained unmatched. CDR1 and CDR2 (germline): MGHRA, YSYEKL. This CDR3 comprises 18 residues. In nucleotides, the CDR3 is TGCGCCAGCAGCCAAGATTATCAGGGGGCCTATATAACCGGGGAGCTGTTTTTT. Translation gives CASSQDYQGAYITGELFF.

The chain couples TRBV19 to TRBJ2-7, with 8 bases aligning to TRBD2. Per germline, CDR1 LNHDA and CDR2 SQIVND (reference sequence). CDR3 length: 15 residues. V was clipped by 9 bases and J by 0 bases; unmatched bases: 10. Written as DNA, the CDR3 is TGTGCCAGCCGCGCGAGGAGCGGGAGCTCCTACGAGCAGTACTTC. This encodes CASRARSGSSYEQYF.

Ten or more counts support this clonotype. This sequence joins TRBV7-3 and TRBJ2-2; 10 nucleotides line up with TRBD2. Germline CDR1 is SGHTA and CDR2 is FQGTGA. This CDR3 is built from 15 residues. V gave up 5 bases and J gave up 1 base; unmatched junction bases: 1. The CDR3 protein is CASSPSGGNTGELFF. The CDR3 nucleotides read TGTGCCAGCAGCCCTAGCGGGGGGAACACCGGGGAGCTGTTTTTT.

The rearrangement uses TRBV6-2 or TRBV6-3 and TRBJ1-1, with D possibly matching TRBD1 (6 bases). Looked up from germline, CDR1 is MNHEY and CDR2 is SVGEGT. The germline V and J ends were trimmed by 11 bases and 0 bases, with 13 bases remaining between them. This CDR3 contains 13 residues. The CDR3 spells CAVRGRLNTEAFF. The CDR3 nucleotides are TGTGCCGTCAGGGGACGGCTGAACACTGAAGCTTTCTTT.

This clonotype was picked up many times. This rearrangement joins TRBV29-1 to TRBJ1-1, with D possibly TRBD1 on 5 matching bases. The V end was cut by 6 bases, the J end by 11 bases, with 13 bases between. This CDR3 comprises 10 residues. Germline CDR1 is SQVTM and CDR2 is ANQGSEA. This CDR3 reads CSVGTAGAFF. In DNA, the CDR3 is TGCAGCGTGGGGACCGCTGGCGCTTTCTTT.

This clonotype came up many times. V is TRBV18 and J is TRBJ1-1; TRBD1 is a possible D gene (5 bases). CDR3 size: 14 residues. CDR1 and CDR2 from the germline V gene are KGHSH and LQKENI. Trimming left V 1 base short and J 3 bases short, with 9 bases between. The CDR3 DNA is TGTGCCAGCTCACCACAGGGGAGTGACACTGAAGCTTTCTTT. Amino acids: CASSPQGSDTEAFF.

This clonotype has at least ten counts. The CDR3 coding sequence is TGTGCCACCAGCGCCTATGAAGGGGCGGGTGAGCAGTTCTTC. This gives the protein CATSAYEGAGEQFF. The rearrangement uses TRBV24-1 and TRBJ2-1; possibly TRBD1 or TRBD2 for D (5 bases each). This CDR3 has 14 residues. V was cut by 7 bases and J by 9 bases, with 18 bases left in between. Germline CDR1 reads KGHDR; CDR2 reads SFDVKD.

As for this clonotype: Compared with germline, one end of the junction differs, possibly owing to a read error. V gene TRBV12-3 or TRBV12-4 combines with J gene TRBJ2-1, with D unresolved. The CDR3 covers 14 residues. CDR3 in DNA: TGTGCCAGCAGCTTAGGGCTCAGTACGGGTGAGCAGTTCTTC. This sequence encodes CASSLGLSTGEQFF.

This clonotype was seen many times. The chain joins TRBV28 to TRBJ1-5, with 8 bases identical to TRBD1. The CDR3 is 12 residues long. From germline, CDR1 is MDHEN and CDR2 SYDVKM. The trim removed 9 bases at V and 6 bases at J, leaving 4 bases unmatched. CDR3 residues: CASATGGQPQHF. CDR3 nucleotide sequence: TGTGCCAGTGCAACAGGGGGTCAGCCCCAGCATTTT.

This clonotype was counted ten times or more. The CDR3 DNA is TGTGCCAGCACAAAGTCGCACCCATCTGAAAAACTGTTTTTT. This translates into CASTKSHPSEKLFF. The chain combines TRBV6-1 with TRBJ1-4; unclear D gene. The length of the CDR3 is 14 residues. Germline CDR1 is MNHNS and CDR2 is SASEGT. Trimming took off 7 bases at V and 7 bases at J, with 16 bases between the two ends.

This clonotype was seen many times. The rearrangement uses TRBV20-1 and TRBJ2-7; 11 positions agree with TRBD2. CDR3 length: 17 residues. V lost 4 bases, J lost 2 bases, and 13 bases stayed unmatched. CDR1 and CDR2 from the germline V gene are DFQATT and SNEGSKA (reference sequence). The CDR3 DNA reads TGCAGTGCTACTAGCGGGAGGCCCGATTTCATCCCCTACGAGCAGTACTTC. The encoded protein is CSATSGRPDFIPYEQYF.

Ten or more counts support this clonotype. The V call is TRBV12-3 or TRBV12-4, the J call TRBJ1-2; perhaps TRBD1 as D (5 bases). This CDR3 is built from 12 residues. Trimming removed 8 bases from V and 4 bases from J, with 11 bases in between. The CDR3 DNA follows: TGTGCCAGCGGGGGGGGGTCCTATGGCTACACCTTC. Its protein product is CASGGGSYGYTF.

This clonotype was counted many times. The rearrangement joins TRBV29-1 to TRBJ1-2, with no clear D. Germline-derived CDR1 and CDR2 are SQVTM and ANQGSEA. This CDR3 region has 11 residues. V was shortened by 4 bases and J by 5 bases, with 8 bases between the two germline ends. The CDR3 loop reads CSVVAGYGYTF. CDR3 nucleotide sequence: TGCAGCGTTGTCGCCGGGTATGGCTACACCTTC.

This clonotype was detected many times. CDR3 nucleotide sequence: TGTGCCAGCAGCCAAGAGAGTCGAATACGAGCAGAGCAGTTCTTC. Translating gives CASSQESRIRAEQFF. The chain carries TRBV14 and TRBJ2-1; unclear D gene. Trimming stripped 0 bases from V and 10 bases from J, with 16 bases between. The CDR3 spans 15 residues. In germline, CDR1 is SGHDN, CDR2 FVKESK.

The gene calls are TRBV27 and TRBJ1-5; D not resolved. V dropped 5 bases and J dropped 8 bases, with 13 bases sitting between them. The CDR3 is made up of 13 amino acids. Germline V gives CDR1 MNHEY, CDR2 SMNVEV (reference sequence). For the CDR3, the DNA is TGTGCCAGCAGTCTTTGGGGAGGCAAGCCCCAGCATTTT. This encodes CASSLWGGKPQHF.

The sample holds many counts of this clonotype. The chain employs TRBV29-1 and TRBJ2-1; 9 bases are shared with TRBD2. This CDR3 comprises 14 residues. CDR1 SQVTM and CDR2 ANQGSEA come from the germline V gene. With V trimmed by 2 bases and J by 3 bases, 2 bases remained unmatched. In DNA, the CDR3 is TGCAGCGTTGAATCTAGCGGGAACTACAATGAGCAGTTCTTC. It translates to CSVESSGNYNEQFF.

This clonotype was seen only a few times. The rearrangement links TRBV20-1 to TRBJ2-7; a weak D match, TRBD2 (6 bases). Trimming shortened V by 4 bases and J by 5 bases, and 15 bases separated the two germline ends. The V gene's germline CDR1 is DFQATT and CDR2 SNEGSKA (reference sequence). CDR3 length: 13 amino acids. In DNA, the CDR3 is TGCAGTGCTATGATGACCGGGAGAAACGAGCAGTACTTC. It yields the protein CSAMMTGRNEQYF.

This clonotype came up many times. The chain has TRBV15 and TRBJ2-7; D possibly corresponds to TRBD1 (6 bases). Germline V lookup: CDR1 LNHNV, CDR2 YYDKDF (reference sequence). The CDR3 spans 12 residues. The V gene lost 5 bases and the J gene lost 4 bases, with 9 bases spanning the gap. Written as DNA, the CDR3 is TGTGCCACCAGCCTACAGGGATACGAGCAGTACTTC. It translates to CATSLQGYEQYF. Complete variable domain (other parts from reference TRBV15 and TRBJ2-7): DAMVIQNPRYQVTQFGKPVTLSCSQTLNHNVMYWYQQKSSQAPKLLFHYYDKDFNNEADTPDNFQSRRPNTSFCFLDIRSPGLGDTAMYLCATSLQGYEQYFGPGTRLTVT.

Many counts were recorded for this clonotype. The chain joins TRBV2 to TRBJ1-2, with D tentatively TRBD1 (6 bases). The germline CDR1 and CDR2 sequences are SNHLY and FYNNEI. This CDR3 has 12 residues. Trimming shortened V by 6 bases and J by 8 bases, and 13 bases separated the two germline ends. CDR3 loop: CASRTGLLGYTF. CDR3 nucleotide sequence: TGTGCCAGCAGGACAGGTCTATTAGGCTACACCTTC.

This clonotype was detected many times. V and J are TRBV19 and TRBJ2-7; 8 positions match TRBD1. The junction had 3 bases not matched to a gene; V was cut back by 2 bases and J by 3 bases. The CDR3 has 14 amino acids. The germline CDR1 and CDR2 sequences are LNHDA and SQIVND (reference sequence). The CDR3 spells CASSIPGQVYEQYF. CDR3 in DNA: TGTGCCAGTAGTATACCGGGACAGGTCTACGAGCAGTACTTC.

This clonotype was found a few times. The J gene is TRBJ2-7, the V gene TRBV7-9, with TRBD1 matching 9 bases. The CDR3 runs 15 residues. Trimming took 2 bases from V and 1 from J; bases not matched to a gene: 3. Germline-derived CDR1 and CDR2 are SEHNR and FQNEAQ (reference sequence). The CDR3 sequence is CASSLRTGDSYEQYF. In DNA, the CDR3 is TGTGCCAGCAGCTTACGGACAGGGGATTCCTACGAGCAGTACTTC.